This paragraph reports one T cell receptor beta chain. There is no known antigen for this receptor. Base quality data are lacking; no much larger clone is found one base away. Enrolling through a virtual design, the prospective study's participants ranged in age from roughly 18 to 89 years and lived across approximately 25 United States geographic areas. To assign participants to cohorts, the prospective study relied on clinical history that participants themselves reported in a screening survey and a study questionnaire. Recovered participants in ImmuneRACE Cohort 3 were defined as having two consecutive negative NP/OP PCR tests, clearance from a healthcare professional, or resolution of symptoms. In the prospective study, mobile phlebotomists collected whole blood, serum and a nasopharyngeal or oropharyngeal swab from each participant. Additional blood draws and questionnaires over a roughly two-month period could optionally be provided by prospective study participants. Blood samples from the prospective study were shipped frozen or at room temperature prior to DNA extraction.

CDR1 and CDR2, looked up from the germline V gene, are SQVTM and ANQGSEA. From its cysteine to its phenylalanine, the CDR3 spans 14 amino acids. Only CDR3 DNA is held: 42 bases, read in frame from base 1. V drops 6 bases and J drops 0 bases, leaving 13 bases in between. The sample comes from a study of blood T cell repertoires in COVID-19 (dated by TCRdb to about 2020). In terms of the full investigation: Samples covering the acute and convalescent phases of COVID-19 were provided by collaborators in the United States, Italy and Spain. The prospective study material was composed of cDNA or gDNA derived from T cells, B-cell-depleted T cells, or PBMCs. Deeply sampled blood TCRbeta repertoires from subjects exposed to, actively infected with, or recovered from COVID-19 were included in the dataset. The repertoires were made available in a free public database intended to serve as a resource for research on the immune response to SARS-CoV-2. Samples came from the ongoing ImmuneRACE study (first 160 participants) plus 1,254 subjects from 6 global collaborators. The sample metadata nearly always contained a de-identified subject ID, COVID-19 status, age in years and sex. Where available, HLA class I and class II types were taken from metadata supplied by the sample provider and were not determined by assay-based typing.

The immunoSEQ Assay, a bias-controlled multiplex PCR, was used to amplify TCRbeta CDR3 regions from genomic DNA. The paper's processing steps were these. The number of nucleated cells in each sample was estimated by amplification of reference gene primers within the assay. To quantify the absolute abundance of each unique TCRbeta CDR3 rearrangement, sequence reads were collapsed and filtered. For each sample, productive Simpson clonality was calculated as the square root of Simpson's diversity index over productive rearrangements. TCRdb limited this immuneACCESS table to in-frame rearrangements with V and J called. A share of clones is missing; checked studies link under half to unresolved V genes, and the rest is unexplained. V and J calls and clone size are as listed in that table; D and trimming were resolved from the DNA. Within this sample are roughly 330,000 clones, with approximately 87% of them counted one time only. The ten top clones hold approximately 5% of the sample.

The paper's findings and limits, for the study overall: How much clinical and demographic metadata was included differed by source and by participant, and the metadata was provided uncurated.

This sequence originates from a woman between 25 and 40 years old who had recovered from COVID-19. The sample comprised PBMCs or T cells enriched from blood (not recorded which). The sequence joins TRBV29-1 to TRBJ2-3; 6 matching bases give a weak D call of TRBD2. The nucleotide sequence is TGCAGCGTCGGGGTGGCGGGAAGCACAGATACGCAGTATTTT. It translates as CSVGVAGSTDTQYF.